The rows below give T cell receptor beta chains drawn from one sample of a study of T cell changes during pregnancy in multiple sclerosis. Clones were read by immunoSEQ multiplex PCR, and TCRdb kept only the in-frame ones, dropping some. The sample records roughly 99,000 clones, 80% to 95% being singletons. The material was peripheral blood, obtained in the third trimester of pregnancy. The receptors shown here come from a female donor in good health, enrolled as a control in a pregnancy study. The CDR3 runs from the conserved cysteine through the conserved F or W. A D gene is named only where the DNA matches it firmly. Clone size is given for some rows only: seen once, a few or many times, or a class if the clone is expanded.

CDR3nt: TGTGCCAGCAGTGAAGCGCCGGGGTCTGTCTATGGCTACACCTTC
CDR3aa: CASSEAPGSVYGYTF
d_gene: .
j_gene: TRBJ1-2
v_gene: TRBV2
len: 15
abundance: .

CDR3nt: TGTGCTAGTGGCCCCCCTTCGGACACCCACCAAGATTCACCCCTCCACTTT
CDR3aa: CASGPPSDTHQDSPLHF
d_gene: .
j_gene: TRBJ1-6
v_gene: TRBV12-5
len: 17
abundance: .

CDR3nt: TGTGCCAGCAGCTTACTCTCCGGGAGGAACACCGGGGAGCTGTTTTTT
CDR3aa: CASSLLSGRNTGELFF
d_gene: .
j_gene: TRBJ2-2
v_gene: TRBV7-3
len: 16
abundance: .

CDR3nt: TGTGCCAGCAGCTTAGCGGGGGGAGGGGATACGCAGTATTTT
CDR3aa: CASSLAGGGDTQYF
d_gene: TRBD2
j_gene: TRBJ2-3
v_gene: TRBV11-3
len: 14
abundance: .

CDR3nt: TGCAGCGTTGAAACGCTAGCGGGGTACAATGAGCAGTTCTTC
CDR3aa: CSVETLAGYNEQFF
d_gene: TRBD2
j_gene: TRBJ2-1
v_gene: TRBV29-1
len: 14
abundance: .

CDR3nt: TGTGCCAGCCCCGCTCGGGGTACTAATGAGCAGTTCTTC
CDR3aa: CASPARGTNEQFF
d_gene: .
j_gene: TRBJ2-1
v_gene: TRBV7-9
len: 13
abundance: .

CDR3nt: TGTGCCAGCAGGCCTACAGGGTCTGCGGACACTGAAGCTTTCTTT
CDR3aa: CASRPTGSADTEAFF
d_gene: .
j_gene: TRBJ1-1
v_gene: TRBV6-5
len: 15
abundance: .

CDR3nt: TGTGCCACCAGCAGGAACAACAGGGGCGGTAATGAAAAACTGTTTTTT
CDR3aa: CATSRNNRGGNEKLFF
d_gene: TRBD1
j_gene: TRBJ1-4
v_gene: TRBV15
len: 16
abundance: .

CDR3nt: TGTGCCAGCAGCCAAAGGGACAGCAAAAACACCATATATTTT
CDR3aa: CASSQRDSKNTIYF
d_gene: TRBD1
j_gene: TRBJ1-3
v_gene: TRBV4-2
len: 14
abundance: .

CDR3nt: TGTGCCAGCAGCCCATTGTCGACAGCTAACTATGGCTACACCTTC
CDR3aa: CASSPLSTANYGYTF
d_gene: .
j_gene: TRBJ1-2
v_gene: TRBV14
len: 15
abundance: .

CDR3nt: TGTGCCATCAGTGAGTTCGACAGAGCTAGGGATGAAGCTTTCTTT
CDR3aa: CAISEFDRARDEAFF
d_gene: .
j_gene: TRBJ1-1
v_gene: TRBV10-3
len: 15
abundance: .

CDR3nt: TGTGCCAGCAGCCCGGGACAGGGGTCCAGCTACGAGCAGTACTTC
CDR3aa: CASSPGQGSSYEQYF
d_gene: TRBD1
j_gene: TRBJ2-7
v_gene: TRBV5-4
len: 15
abundance: .

CDR3nt: TGTGCCAGCAGCTCCGGACAGGGACTCGATGGGCCCTATAATTCACCCCTCCACTTT
CDR3aa: CASSSGQGLDGPYNSPLHF
d_gene: TRBD1
j_gene: TRBJ1-6
v_gene: TRBV5-6
len: 19
abundance: .

CDR3nt: TGTGCCAGCAGCTTAACCGGGGGGGCCGGTATAGATACGCAGTATTTT
CDR3aa: CASSLTGGAGIDTQYF
d_gene: TRBD2
j_gene: TRBJ2-3
v_gene: TRBV7-2
len: 16
abundance: once

CDR3nt: TGTGCCATCAGTGGAGGACAGCCGGCCACCATATATTTT
CDR3aa: CAISGGQPATIYF
d_gene: .
j_gene: TRBJ1-3
v_gene: TRBV10-3
len: 13
abundance: .

CDR3nt: TGTGCCAGCAGCGTATCCAGCGGGGGGAATGAGCAGTTCTTC
CDR3aa: CASSVSSGGNEQFF
d_gene: TRBD2
j_gene: TRBJ2-1
v_gene: TRBV9
len: 14
abundance: .

CDR3nt: TGTGCCAGTAGTGACCCGACAGGGAGAAATGGCTACACCTTC
CDR3aa: CASSDPTGRNGYTF
d_gene: TRBD1
j_gene: TRBJ1-2
v_gene: TRBV19
len: 14
abundance: .

CDR3nt: TGTGCCTGGAGTGGGGGCAGGCAAGAGACCCAGTACTTC
CDR3aa: CAWSGGRQETQYF
d_gene: .
j_gene: TRBJ2-5
v_gene: TRBV30
len: 13
abundance: .

CDR3nt: TGCGCCAGCAGCCAAGATTTCGCCGGTTACGAGCAGTACTTC
CDR3aa: CASSQDFAGYEQYF
d_gene: .
j_gene: TRBJ2-7
v_gene: TRBV4-3
len: 14
abundance: .

CDR3nt: TGTGCCAGCAGCTTGCCAGGGGATTATGGCTACACCTTC
CDR3aa: CASSLPGDYGYTF
d_gene: .
j_gene: TRBJ1-2
v_gene: TRBV5-4
len: 13
abundance: .

CDR3nt: TGTGCCACCAGCAGAGGGACAGGGTGGGACTATGGCTACACCTTC
CDR3aa: CATSRGTGWDYGYTF
d_gene: TRBD1
j_gene: TRBJ1-2
v_gene: TRBV15
len: 15
abundance: .

CDR3nt: TGTGCCAGCGGAAATCGAGGGGGCTACACCTTC
CDR3aa: CASGNRGGYTF
d_gene: .
j_gene: TRBJ1-2
v_gene: TRBV28
len: 11
abundance: .

CDR3nt: TGCAGCGTTGTAAGGGGAACAAACACTGAAGCTTTCTTT
CDR3aa: CSVVRGTNTEAFF
d_gene: .
j_gene: TRBJ1-1
v_gene: TRBV29-1
len: 13
abundance: .

CDR3nt: TGTGCCACCAGCAGAGAAGGACAGTTAAATGAAAAACTGTTTTTT
CDR3aa: CATSREGQLNEKLFF
d_gene: .
j_gene: TRBJ1-4
v_gene: TRBV15
len: 15
abundance: .

CDR3nt: TGTGCCAGCAGCCCCGGGACTAGCGGGGGGGCCGAGGAGCAGTTCTTC
CDR3aa: CASSPGTSGGAEEQFF
d_gene: TRBD2
j_gene: TRBJ2-1
v_gene: TRBV9
len: 16
abundance: .

CDR3nt: TGTGCCAGTAGCCCAGGACAGGATAAGTTTGGCTACACCTTC
CDR3aa: CASSPGQDKFGYTF
d_gene: TRBD1
j_gene: TRBJ1-2
v_gene: TRBV19
len: 14
abundance: .

CDR3nt: TGTGCCAGCAGCTCCCAGGGCTACGAGCAGTACTTC
CDR3aa: CASSSQGYEQYF
d_gene: .
j_gene: TRBJ2-7
v_gene: TRBV7-2
len: 12
abundance: .